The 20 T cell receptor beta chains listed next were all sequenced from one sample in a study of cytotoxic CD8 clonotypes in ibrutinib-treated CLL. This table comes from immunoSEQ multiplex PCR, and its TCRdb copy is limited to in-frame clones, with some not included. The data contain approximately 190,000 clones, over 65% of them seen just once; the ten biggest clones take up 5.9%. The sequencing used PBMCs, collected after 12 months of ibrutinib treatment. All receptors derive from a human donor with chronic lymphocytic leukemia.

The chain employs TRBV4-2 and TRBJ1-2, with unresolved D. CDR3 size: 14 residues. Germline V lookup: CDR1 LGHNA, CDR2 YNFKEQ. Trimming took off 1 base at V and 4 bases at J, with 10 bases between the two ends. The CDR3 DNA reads TGTGCCAGCAGCCAAGGTGGGATAACCTATGGCTACACCTTC. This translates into CASSQGGITYGYTF.

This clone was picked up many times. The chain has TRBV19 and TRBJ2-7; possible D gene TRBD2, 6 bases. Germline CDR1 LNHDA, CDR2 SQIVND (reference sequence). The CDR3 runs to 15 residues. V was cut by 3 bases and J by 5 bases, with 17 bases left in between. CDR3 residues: CASSMLAGGLDEQYF. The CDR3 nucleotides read TGTGCCAGTAGTATGTTGGCAGGAGGGTTGGACGAGCAGTACTTC.

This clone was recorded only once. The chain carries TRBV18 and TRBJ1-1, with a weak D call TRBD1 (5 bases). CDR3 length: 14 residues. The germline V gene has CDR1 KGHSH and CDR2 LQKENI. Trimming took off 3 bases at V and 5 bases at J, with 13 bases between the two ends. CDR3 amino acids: CASSPLGGDTEAFF. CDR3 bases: TGTGCCAGCTCACCCTTAGGAGGGGATACTGAAGCTTTCTTT.

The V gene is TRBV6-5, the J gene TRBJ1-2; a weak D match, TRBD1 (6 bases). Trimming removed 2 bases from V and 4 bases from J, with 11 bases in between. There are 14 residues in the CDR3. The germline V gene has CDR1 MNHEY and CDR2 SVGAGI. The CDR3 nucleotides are TGTGCCAGCAGTTACAGGGACACGGGCTATGGCTACACCTTC. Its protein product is CASSYRDTGYGYTF.

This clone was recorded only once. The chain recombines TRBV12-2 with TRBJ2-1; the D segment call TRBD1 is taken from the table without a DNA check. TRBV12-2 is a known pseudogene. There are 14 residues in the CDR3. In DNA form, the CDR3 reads TGTGCAAGTCGCTTACCGACAGGGTACAATGAGCAGTTCTTC. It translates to CASRLPTGYNEQFF.

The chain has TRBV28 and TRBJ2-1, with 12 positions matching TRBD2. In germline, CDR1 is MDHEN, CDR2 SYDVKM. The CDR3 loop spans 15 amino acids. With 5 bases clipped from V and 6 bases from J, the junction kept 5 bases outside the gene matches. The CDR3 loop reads CASSPGLAGTNEQFF. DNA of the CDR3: TGTGCCAGCAGTCCCGGACTAGCGGGAACCAATGAGCAGTTCTTC.

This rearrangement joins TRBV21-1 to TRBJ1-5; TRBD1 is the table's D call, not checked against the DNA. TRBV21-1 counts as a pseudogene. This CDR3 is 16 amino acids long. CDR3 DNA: TGTGCCAGCAGCAAGATAGGACAGATTAGCAATCAGCCCCAGCATTTT. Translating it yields CASSKIGQISNQPQHF.

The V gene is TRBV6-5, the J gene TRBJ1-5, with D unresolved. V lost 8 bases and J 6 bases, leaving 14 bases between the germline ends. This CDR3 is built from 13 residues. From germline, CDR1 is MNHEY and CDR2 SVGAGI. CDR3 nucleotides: TGTGCCAGCTCGGTCAGGATCACTCAGCCCCAGCATTTT. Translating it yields CASSVRITQPQHF.

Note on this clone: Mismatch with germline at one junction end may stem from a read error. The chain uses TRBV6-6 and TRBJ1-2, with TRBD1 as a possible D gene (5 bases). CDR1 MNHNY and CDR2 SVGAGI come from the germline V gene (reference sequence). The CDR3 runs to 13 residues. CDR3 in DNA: TGTGCCAGCAGGGCACAAGGGGACCGCGTTCTGCCCTTC. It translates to CASRAQGDRVLPF.

CDR3 in DNA: TGTGCCTGGGGTCGACTAGCGGGAGGATCTGGGGCCAACGTCCTGACTTTC. Its translation is CAWGRLAGGSGANVLTF. The chain has TRBV30 and TRBJ2-6, with TRBD2 matching 13 bases. The CDR3 is 17 amino acids. With V trimmed by 5 bases and J by 1 base, 5 bases remained unmatched. CDR1 GTSNPN and CDR2 SVGIG come from the germline V gene (reference sequence).

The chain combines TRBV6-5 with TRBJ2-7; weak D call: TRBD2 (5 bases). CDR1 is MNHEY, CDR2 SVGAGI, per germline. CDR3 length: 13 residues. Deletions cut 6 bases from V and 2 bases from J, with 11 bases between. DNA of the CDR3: TGTGCCAGCAGCCGCGACTACGCCTACGAGCAGTACTTC. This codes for CASSRDYAYEQYF.

Written as DNA, the CDR3 is TGTGCCAGAAGCTCCGGGACAGGGGACTACGAGCAGTACTTC. Translating it yields CARSSGTGDYEQYF. The rearrangement uses TRBV5-3 and TRBJ2-7; 10 bases match TRBD1. TRBV5-3 is labeled an ORF, and its function is uncertain. The CDR3 covers 14 residues. V was pared by 3 bases and J by 3 bases, with 3 bases of the junction left unmatched.

The CDR3 DNA reads as TGTGCCAGCAGGCATAGCGGGACTAGTCCCTACAATGAGCAGTTCTTC. Its protein product is CASRHSGTSPYNEQFF. The rearrangement uses TRBV7-9 and TRBJ2-1, with 8 bases aligning to TRBD2. Germline V CDR1 and CDR2: SEHNR, FQNEAQ (reference sequence). V gave up 6 bases and J gave up 2 bases; unmatched junction bases: 9. The CDR3 runs to 16 residues. Combining the CDR3 with reference TRBV7-9 and TRBJ2-1 gives the whole variable domain DTGVSQNPRHKITKRGQNVTFRCDPISEHNRLYWYRQTLGQGPEFLTYFQNEAQLEKSRLLSDRFSAERPKGSFSTLEIQRTEQGDSAMYLCASRHSGTSPYNEQFFGPGTRLTVL.

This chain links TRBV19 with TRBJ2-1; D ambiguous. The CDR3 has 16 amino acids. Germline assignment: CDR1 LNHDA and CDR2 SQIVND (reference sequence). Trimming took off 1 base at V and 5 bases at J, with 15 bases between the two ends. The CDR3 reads CASSIGELTRNNEQFF. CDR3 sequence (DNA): TGTGCCAGTAGTATAGGGGAACTCACCAGGAACAATGAGCAGTTCTTC. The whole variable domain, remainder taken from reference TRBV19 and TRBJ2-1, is DGGITQSPKYLFRKEGQNVTLSCEQNLNHDAMYWYRQDPGQGLRLIYYSQIVNDFQKGDIAEGYSVSREKKESFPLTVTSAQKNPTAFYLCASSIGELTRNNEQFFGPGTRLTVL.

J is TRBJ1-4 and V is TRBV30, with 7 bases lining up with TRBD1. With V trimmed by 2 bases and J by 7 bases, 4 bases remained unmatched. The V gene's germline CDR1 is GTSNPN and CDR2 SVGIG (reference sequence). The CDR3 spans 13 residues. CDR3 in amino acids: CAWSLRTGEKLFF. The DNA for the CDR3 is TGTGCCTGGAGTTTGCGGACAGGTGAAAAACTGTTTTTT.

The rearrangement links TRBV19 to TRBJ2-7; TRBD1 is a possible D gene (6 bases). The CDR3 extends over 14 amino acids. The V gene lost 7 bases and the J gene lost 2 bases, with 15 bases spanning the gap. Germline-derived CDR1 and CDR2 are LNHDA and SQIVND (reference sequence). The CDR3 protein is CASIETGNPYEQYF. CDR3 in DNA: TGTGCCAGTATTGAGACAGGTAATCCCTACGAGCAGTACTTC.

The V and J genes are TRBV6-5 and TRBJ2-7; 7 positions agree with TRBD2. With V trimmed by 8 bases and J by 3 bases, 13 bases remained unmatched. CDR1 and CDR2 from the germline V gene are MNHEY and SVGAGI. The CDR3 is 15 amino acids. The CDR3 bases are TGTGCCAGCCATAGAGCGGGATTGCATAACTACGAGCAGTACTTC. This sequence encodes CASHRAGLHNYEQYF.

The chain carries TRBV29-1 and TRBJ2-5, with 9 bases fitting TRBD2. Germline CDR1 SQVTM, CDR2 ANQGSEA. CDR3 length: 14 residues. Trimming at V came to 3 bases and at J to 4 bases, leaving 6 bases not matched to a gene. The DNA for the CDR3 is TGCAGCGTTGACTTAGCGGGAGTAATAGAGACCCAGTACTTC. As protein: CSVDLAGVIETQYF.

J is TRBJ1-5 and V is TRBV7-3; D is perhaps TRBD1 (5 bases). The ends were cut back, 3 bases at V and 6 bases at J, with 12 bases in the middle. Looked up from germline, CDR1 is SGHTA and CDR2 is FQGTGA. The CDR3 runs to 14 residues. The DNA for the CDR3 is TGTGCCAGCAGCTTCGGGGACCAATCTCAGCCCCAGCATTTT. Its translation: CASSFGDQSQPQHF.

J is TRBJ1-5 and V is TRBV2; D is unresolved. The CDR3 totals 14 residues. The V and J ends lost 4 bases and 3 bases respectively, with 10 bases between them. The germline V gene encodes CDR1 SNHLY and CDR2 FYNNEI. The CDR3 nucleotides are TGTGCCAGCAGTGTGAGCGGTGACAATCAGCCCCAGCATTTT. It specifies CASSVSGDNQPQHF.